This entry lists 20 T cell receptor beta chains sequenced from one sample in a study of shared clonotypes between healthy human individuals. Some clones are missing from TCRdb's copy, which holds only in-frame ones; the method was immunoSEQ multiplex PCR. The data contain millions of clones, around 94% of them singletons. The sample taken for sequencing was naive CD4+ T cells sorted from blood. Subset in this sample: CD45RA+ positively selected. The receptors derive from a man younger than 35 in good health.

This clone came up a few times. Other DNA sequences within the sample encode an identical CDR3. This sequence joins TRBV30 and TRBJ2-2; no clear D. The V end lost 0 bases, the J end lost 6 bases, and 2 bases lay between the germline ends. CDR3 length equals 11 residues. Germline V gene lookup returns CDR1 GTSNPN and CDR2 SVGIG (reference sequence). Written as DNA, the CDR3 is TGTGCCTGGAGTGTCCCCGGGGAGCTGTTTTTT. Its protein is CAWSVPGELFF.

This chain's CDR3 is CASSFTGPGLNYEQYF. The CDR3 nucleotides read TGTGCCAGCAGCTTTACAGGACCCGGACTCAACTACGAGCAGTACTTC. This chain joins TRBV7-2 and TRBJ2-7; tentatively, D is TRBD1 or TRBD2 (5 bases each). The germline gives CDR1 SGHTA, CDR2 FQGNSA. Trimming removed 3 bases from V and 3 bases from J, with 18 bases in between. The CDR3 length is 16 residues.

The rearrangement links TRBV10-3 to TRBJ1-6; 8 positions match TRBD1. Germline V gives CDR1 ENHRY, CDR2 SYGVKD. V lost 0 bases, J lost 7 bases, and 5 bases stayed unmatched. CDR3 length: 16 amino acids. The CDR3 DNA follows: TGTGCCATCAGTGAGTCGTCGGGACAGGTGAATTCACCCCTCCACTTT. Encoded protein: CAISESSGQVNSPLHF.

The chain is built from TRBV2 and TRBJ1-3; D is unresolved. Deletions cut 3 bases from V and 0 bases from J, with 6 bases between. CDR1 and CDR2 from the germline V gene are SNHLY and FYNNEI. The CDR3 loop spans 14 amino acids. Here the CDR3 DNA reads TGTGCCAGCAGTGACGCAGGCTCTGGAAACACCATATATTTT. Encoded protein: CASSDAGSGNTIYF.

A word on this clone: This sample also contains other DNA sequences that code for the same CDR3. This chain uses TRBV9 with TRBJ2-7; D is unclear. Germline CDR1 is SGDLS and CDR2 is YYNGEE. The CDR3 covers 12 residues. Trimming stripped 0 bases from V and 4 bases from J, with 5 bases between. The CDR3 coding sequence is TGTGCCAGCAGCGTAGACGGGTACGAGCAGTACTTC. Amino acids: CASSVDGYEQYF. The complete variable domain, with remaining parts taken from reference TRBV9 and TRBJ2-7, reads DSGVTQTPKHLITATGQRVTLRCSPRSGDLSVYWYQQSLDQGLQFLIQYYNGEERAKGNILERFSAQQFPDLHSELNLSSLELGDSALYFCASSVDGYEQYFGPGTRLTVT.

The CDR3 DNA follows: TGTGCCAGCAGCTTACCCCTAGTTTTAGCCAAAAACATTCAGTACTTC. Translated: CASSLPLVLAKNIQYF. The gene calls are TRBV11-2 and TRBJ2-4; D gene uncertain. The CDR3 loop spans 16 amino acids. Trimming stripped 2 bases from V and 0 bases from J, with 11 bases between. Germline assignment: CDR1 SGHAT and CDR2 FQNNGV.

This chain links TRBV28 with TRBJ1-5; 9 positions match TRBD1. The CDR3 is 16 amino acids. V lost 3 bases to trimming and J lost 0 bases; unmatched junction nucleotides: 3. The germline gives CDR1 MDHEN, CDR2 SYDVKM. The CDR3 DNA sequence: TGTGCCAGCAGTTTCGGGACAGGGTATAGCAATCAGCCCCAGCATTTT. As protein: CASSFGTGYSNQPQHF.

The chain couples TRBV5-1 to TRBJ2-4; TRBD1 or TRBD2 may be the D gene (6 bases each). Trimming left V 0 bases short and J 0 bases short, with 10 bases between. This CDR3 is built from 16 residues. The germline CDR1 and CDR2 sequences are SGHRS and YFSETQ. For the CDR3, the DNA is TGCGCCAGCAGCTTGGCGGGGGCAAGAGCCAAAAACATTCAGTACTTC. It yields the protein CASSLAGARAKNIQYF.

The DNA of the CDR3 is TGTGCCAGCAGACCCCCTTCGGGGAAGGGGTCACCCCTCCACTTT. Protein product: CASRPPSGKGSPLHF. The chain employs TRBV6-5 and TRBJ1-6, with D perhaps matching TRBD1 (5 bases). The V end was cut by 6 bases, the J end by 10 bases, with 19 bases between. Germline CDR1 reads MNHEY; CDR2 reads SVGAGI. The CDR3 contains 15 residues.

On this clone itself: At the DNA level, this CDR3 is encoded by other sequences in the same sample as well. The CDR3 DNA is TGTGCCTGGAGTCCGGGGGTCACAGATACGCAGTATTTT. Translated, it gives CAWSPGVTDTQYF. This chain connects TRBV30 to TRBJ2-3, with D perhaps TRBD2 (6 bases). This CDR3 spans 13 amino acids. Germline values: CDR1 GTSNPN, CDR2 SVGIG (reference sequence). The germline V and J ends were trimmed by 2 bases and 2 bases, with 8 bases remaining between them.

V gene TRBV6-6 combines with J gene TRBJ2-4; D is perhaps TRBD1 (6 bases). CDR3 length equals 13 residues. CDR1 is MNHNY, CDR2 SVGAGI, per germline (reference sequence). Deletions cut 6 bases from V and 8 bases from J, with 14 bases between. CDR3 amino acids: CASRGATGDIQYF. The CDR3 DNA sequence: TGTGCCAGCAGGGGGGCTACCGGGGACATTCAGTACTTC.

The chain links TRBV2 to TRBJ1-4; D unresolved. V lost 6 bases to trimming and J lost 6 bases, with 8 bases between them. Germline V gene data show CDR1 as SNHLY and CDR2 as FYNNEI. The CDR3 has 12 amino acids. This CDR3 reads CASSVVDEKLFF. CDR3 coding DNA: TGTGCCAGCAGCGTCGTCGATGAAAAACTGTTTTTT.

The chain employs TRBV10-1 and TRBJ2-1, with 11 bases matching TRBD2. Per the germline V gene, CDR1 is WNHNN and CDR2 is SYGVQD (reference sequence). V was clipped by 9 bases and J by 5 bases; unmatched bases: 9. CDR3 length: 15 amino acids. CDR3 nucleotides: TGCGCCAGGAGGACTAGCGGGCGAAGCCACAATGAGCAGTTCTTC. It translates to CARRTSGRSHNEQFF.

This chain's CDR3 is CASSDAGKANEKLFF. DNA of the CDR3: TGTGCCAGCAGTGATGCAGGCAAGGCTAATGAAAAACTGTTTTTT. V gene TRBV2 combines with J gene TRBJ1-4; D remains ambiguous. V lost 3 bases, J lost 3 bases, and 11 bases lay in between. CDR3 size: 15 residues. Germline CDR1 SNHLY, CDR2 FYNNEI.

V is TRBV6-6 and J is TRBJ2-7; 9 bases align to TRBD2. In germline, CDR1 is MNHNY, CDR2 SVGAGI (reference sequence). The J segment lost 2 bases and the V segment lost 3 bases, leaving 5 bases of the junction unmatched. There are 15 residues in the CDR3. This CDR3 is CASSYGGLATYEQYF. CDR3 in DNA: TGTGCCAGCAGTTATGGGGGACTAGCCACCTACGAGCAGTACTTC.

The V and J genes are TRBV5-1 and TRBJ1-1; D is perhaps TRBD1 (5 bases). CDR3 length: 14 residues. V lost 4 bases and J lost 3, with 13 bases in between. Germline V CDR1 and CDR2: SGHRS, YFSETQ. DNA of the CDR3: TGCGCCAGCAGCCACACCGGGGGATACACTGAAGCTTTCTTT. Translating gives CASSHTGGYTEAFF.

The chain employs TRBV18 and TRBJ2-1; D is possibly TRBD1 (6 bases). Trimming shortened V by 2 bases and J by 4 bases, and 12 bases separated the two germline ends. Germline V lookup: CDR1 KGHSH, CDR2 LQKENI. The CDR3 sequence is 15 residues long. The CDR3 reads CASSPLRQDYNEQFF. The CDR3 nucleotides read TGTGCCAGCTCACCATTGAGACAGGATTACAATGAGCAGTTCTTC.

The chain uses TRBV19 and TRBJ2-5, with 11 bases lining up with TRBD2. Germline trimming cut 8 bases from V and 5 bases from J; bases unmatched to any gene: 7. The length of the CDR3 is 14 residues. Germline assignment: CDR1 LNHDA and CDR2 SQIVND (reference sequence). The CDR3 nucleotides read TGTGCCAGTCGGGTAGCGGGGGGGCTGGAGACCCAGTACTTC. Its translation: CASRVAGGLETQYF. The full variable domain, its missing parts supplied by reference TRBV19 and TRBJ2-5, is DGGITQSPKYLFRKEGQNVTLSCEQNLNHDAMYWYRQDPGQGLRLIYYSQIVNDFQKGDIAEGYSVSREKKESFPLTVTSAQKNPTAFYLCASRVAGGLETQYFGPGTRLLVL.

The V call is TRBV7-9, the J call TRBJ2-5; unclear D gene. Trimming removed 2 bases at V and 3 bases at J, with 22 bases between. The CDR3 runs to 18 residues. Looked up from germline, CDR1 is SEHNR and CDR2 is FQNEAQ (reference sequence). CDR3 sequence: CASSLLQENRAQEETQYF. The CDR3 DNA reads TGTGCCAGCAGCTTACTCCAAGAGAACCGGGCCCAAGAAGAGACCCAGTACTTC.

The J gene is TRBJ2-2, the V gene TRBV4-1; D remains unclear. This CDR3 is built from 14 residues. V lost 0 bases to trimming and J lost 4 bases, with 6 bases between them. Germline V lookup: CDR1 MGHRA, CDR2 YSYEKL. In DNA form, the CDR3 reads TGCGCCAGCAGCCAAGAAAGGTTCACCGGGGAGCTGTTTTTT. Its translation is CASSQERFTGELFF.